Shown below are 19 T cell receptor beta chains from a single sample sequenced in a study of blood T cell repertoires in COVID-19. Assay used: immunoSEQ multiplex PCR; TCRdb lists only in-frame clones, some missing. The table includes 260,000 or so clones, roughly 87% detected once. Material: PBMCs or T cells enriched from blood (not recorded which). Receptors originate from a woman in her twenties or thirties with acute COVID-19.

In nucleotides, the CDR3 is TGCGCCAGCAGCTTTAGCAGGGGAACGCTCGAGCAGTACTTC. This translates into CASSFSRGTLEQYF. The chain joins TRBV5-1 to TRBJ2-7; tentative D call: TRBD1 (6 bases). There are 14 residues in the CDR3. Germline CDR1 reads SGHRS; CDR2 reads YFSETQ. The V end was cut by 2 bases, the J end by 6 bases, with 15 bases between.

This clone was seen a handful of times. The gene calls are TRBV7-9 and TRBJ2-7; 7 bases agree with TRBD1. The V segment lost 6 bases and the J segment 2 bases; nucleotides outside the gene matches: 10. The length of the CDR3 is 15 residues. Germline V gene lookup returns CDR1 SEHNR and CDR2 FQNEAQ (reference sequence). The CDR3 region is CASSFGTGQPYEQYF. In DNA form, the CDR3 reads TGTGCCAGCAGTTTTGGTACGGGACAGCCCTACGAGCAGTACTTC.

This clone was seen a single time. In DNA form, the CDR3 reads TGTGCCAGCAGTTTGGGGCGACAGGGGTGGATGAACACTGAAGCTTTCTTT. Its translation is CASSLGRQGWMNTEAFF. The chain uses TRBV28 and TRBJ1-1, with TRBD1 identical over 8 bases. Germline V gene lookup returns CDR1 MDHEN and CDR2 SYDVKM. This CDR3 has 17 residues. Trimming at V came to 3 bases and at J to 0 bases, leaving 9 bases not matched to a gene.

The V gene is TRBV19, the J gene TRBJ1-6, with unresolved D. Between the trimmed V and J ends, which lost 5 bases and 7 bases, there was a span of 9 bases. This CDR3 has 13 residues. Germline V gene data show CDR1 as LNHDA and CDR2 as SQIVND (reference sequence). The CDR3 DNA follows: TGTGCCAGTAGTCGCGGAAGAAATTCACCCCTCCACTTT. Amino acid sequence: CASSRGRNSPLHF.

CDR3 nucleotides: TGTGCCAGCAGCCGTCCGACTAGCGGGGGAAAGACCCAGTACTTC. Amino acids: CASSRPTSGGKTQYF. V is TRBV3-1 (or the pseudogene TRBV3-2) and J is TRBJ2-5; 12 nucleotides line up with TRBD2. Germline loops: CDR1 LGHDT, CDR2 YNNKEL (reference sequence). V dropped 4 bases and J dropped 6; count of bases not matched to a gene: 6. This CDR3 has 15 amino acids.

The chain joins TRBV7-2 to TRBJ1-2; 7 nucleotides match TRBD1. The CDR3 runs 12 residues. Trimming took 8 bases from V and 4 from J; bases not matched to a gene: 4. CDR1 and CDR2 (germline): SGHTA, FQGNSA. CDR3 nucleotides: TGTGCCAGCCCAACAGGGGTCTATGGCTACACCTTC. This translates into CASPTGVYGYTF.

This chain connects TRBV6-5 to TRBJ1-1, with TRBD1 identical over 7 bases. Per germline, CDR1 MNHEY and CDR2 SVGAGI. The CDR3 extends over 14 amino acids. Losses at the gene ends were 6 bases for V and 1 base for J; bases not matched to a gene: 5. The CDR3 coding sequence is TGTGCCAGCAGAGGACAGGCCCCGAACACTGAAGCTTTCTTT. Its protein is CASRGQAPNTEAFF.

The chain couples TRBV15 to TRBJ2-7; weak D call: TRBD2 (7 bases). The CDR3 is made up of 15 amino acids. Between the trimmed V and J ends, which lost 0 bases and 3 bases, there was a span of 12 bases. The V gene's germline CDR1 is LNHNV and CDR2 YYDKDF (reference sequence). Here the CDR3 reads CATSRDGGGGYEQYF. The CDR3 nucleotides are TGTGCCACCAGCAGAGATGGAGGGGGGGGCTACGAGCAGTACTTC.

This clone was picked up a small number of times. DNA of the CDR3: TGTGCCAGCAGCACCGCCCGGGACACGAGGACTGAAGCTTTCTTT. It is translated as CASSTARDTRTEAFF. The V gene is TRBV7-9, the J gene TRBJ1-1; the D gene is possibly TRBD1 (6 bases). The V gene's germline CDR1 is SEHNR and CDR2 FQNEAQ (reference sequence). V lost 5 bases and J lost 5, with 18 bases in between. CDR3 length: 15 residues.

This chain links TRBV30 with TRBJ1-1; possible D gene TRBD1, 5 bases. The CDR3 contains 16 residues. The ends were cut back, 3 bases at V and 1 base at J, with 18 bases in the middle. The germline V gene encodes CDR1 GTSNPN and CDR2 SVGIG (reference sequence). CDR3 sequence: CAWRHTQTGSNTEAFF. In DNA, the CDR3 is TGTGCCTGGAGGCATACTCAAACAGGCTCGAACACTGAAGCTTTCTTT.

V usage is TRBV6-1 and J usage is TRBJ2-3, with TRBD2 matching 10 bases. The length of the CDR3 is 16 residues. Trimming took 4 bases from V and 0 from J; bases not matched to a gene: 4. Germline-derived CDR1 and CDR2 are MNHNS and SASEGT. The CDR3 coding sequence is TGTGCCAGCAGTGCCACGACTAGCGGGAGCACAGATACGCAGTATTTT. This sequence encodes CASSATTSGSTDTQYF.

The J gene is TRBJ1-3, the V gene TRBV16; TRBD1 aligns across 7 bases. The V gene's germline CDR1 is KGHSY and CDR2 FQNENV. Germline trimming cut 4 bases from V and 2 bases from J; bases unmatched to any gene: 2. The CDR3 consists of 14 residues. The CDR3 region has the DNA TGTGCCAGCAGCCGCAGGGGGACTGGAAACACCATATATTTT. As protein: CASSRRGTGNTIYF.

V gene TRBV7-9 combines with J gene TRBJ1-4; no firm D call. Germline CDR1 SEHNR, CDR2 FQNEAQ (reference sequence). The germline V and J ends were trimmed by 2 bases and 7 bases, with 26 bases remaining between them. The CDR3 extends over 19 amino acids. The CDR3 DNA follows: TGTGCCAGCAGCTTAAAACTCGGAAACCCTCAGGCGTACCGTGAAAAACTGTTTTTT. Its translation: CASSLKLGNPQAYREKLFF.

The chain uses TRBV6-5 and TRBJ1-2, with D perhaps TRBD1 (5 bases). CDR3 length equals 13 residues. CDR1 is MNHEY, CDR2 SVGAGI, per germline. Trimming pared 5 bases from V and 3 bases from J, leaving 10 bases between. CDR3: CASSRQIDYGYTF. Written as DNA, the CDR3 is TGTGCCAGCAGTCGACAGATAGACTATGGCTACACCTTC.

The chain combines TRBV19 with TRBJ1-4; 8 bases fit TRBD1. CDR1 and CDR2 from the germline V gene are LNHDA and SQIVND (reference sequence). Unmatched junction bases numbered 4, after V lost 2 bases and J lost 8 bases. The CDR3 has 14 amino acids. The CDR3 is CASSIFGTGEKLFF. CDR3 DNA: TGTGCCAGTAGTATATTCGGGACAGGCGAAAAACTGTTTTTT.

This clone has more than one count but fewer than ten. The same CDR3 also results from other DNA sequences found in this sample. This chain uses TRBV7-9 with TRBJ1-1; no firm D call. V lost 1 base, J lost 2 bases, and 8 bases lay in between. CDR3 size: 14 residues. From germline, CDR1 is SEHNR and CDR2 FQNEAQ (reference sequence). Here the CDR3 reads CASSLGQVNTEAFF. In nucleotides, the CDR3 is TGTGCCAGCAGCTTAGGGCAGGTAAACACTGAAGCTTTCTTT.

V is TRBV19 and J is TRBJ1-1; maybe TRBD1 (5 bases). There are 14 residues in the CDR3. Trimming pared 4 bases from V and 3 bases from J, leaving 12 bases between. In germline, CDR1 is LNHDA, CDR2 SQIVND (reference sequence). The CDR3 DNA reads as TGTGCCAGTAGTACTATAGGGGCGGACACTGAAGCTTTCTTT. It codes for CASSTIGADTEAFF.

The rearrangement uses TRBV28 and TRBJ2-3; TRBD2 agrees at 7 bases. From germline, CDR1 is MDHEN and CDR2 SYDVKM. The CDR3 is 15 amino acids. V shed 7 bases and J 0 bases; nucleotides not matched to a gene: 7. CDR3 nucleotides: TGTGCCAGCATTCGAACGGGGGGTAGCACAGATACGCAGTATTTT. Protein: CASIRTGGSTDTQYF. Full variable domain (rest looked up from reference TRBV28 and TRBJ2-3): DVKVTQSSRYLVKRTGEKVFLECVQDMDHENMFWYRQDPGLGLRLIYFSYDVKMKEKGDIPEGYSVSREKKERFSLILESASTNQTSMYLCASIRTGGSTDTQYFGPGTRLTVL.

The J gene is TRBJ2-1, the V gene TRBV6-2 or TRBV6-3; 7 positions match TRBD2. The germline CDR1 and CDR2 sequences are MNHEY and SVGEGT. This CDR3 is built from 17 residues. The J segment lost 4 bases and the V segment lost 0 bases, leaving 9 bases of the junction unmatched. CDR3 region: CASSYSPGEGPYNEQFF. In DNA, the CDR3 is TGTGCCAGCAGTTACTCCCCCGGGGAGGGGCCTTACAATGAGCAGTTCTTC.